The subject of this entry is one T cell receptor beta chain. Profiling relied on immunoSEQ multiplex PCR, and the TCRdb table lists in-frame clones only, not all of them. The sample yields tens of thousands of clones, roughly nine tenths seen once. This sample is drawn from a study of OX40 agonist ivuxolimab in advanced cancers. The CDR3 runs to 13 residues. Trimming at V came to 2 bases and at J to 7 bases, leaving 2 bases not matched to a gene. From germline, CDR1 is GTSNPN and CDR2 SVGIG (reference sequence). The receptor was isolated from an adult with an advanced solid tumor such as melanoma, head and neck, liver or kidney cancer. Specimen: CD4+ or CD8+ T cells sorted from blood, collected in a trial of the OX40 agonist ivuxolimab. The J gene is TRBJ1-2, the V gene TRBV30; 12 positions agree with TRBD1. The CDR3 DNA sequence: TGTGCCTGGAGTCCGGGACAGGGGGCTGGCTACACCTTC. It translates to CAWSPGQGAGYTF.